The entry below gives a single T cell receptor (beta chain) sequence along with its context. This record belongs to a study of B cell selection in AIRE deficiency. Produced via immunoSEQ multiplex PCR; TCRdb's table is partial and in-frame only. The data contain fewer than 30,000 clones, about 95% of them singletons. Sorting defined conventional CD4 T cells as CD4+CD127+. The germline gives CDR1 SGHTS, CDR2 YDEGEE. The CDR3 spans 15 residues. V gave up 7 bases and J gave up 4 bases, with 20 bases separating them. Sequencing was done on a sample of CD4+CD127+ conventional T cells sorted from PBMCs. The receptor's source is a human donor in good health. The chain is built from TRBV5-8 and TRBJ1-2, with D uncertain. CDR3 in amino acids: CASYADPRKTYGYTF. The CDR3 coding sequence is TGTGCCAGCTATGCGGATCCACGAAAGACCTATGGCTACACCTTC.